This entry is about one T cell receptor beta chain. CDR1 and CDR2 (germline): MNHNS, SASEGT. This CDR3 spans 15 amino acids. All TRB cDNA libraries came from 5' RACE performed with UMI labels. TCRdb reprocessed the 5' RACE reads and reports one entry per CDR3 protein, with no DNA. The sample yields over 35,000 distinct CDR3 sequences, of which the top ten take up 2% to 2.5%. This sample was taken from a study of CXCR3-negative and CXCR3-positive naive CD8 T cells. The chain has TRBV6-1 and TRBJ2-1; TCRdb picks TRBD1, but there is no DNA to check that call. The sequenced sample was naive CXCR3- CD8+ T cells from blood. Subset meaning: CD45RO-CCR7+CD27+CD95- naive CD8+ T cells lacking CXCR3 (TNR3-). The receptor was derived from a human donor in good health. Some clones in this sample may be carry-over from other donors' samples. The chain's CDR3 is CASSTGTEAYNEQFF.